Sequencing of this T cell receptor beta chain was carried out in a study of ipilimumab plus nivolumab after autologous stem cell transplantation. Study results and limitations: TCR repertoire, Treg phenotype and gut microbiota reportedly support more study of this approach.

Data came from immunoSEQ multiplex PCR; TCRdb stores just in-frame clones and leaves some out. The profile covers 15,000 or so clones, with approximately 75% appearing a single time and approximately 20% taken by the ten largest. Germline values: CDR1 SGHNT, CDR2 YYREEE (reference sequence). V trimming: 4 bases; J trimming: 2 bases; junction bases outside the gene matches: 8. The CDR3 runs to 15 residues. To note about this clone: Its antigen is not known.

The TCR comes from a male donor with diffuse large B-cell lymphoma. Here the sequenced sample was PBMCs, taken in a trial of ipilimumab plus nivolumab as post-transplant consolidation. The V call is TRBV5-4, the J call TRBJ2-7; 8 bases align to TRBD2. The CDR3 is CASSAAAGVTYEQYF. For the CDR3, the DNA is TGTGCCAGCAGCGCGGCAGCGGGGGTGACCTACGAGCAGTACTTC.